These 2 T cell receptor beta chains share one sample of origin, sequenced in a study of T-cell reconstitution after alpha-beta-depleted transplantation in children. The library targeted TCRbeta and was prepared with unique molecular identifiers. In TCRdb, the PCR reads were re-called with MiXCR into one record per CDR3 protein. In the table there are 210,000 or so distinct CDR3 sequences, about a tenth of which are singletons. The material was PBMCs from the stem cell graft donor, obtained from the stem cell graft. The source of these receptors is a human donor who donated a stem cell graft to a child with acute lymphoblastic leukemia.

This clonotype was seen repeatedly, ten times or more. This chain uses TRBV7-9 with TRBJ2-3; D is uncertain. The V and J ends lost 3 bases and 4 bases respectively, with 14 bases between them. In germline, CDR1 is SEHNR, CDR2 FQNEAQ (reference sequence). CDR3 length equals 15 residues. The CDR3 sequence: CASSLNLHGADTQYF. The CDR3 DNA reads TGTGCCAGCAGCTTGAACCTTCATGGGGCAGATACGCAGTATTTT.

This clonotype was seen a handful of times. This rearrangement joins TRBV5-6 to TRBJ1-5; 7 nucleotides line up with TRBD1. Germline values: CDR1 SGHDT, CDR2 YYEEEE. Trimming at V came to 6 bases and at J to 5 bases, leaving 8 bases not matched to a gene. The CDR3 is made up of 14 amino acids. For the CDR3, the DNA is TGTGCCAGCACCGTGGGCAGGGGGGATCAGCCCCAGCATTTT. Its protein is CASTVGRGDQPQHF.